The rows below give T cell receptor beta chains drawn from one sample of a study of cytomegalovirus exposure and HLA in healthy donors. Repertoires were generated with immunoSEQ multiplex PCR, while TCRdb's copy carries only in-frame clones and drops some. The sample contains some 90,000 clones, 81% of which appear only once. The sequencing sample was made of PBMCs. The source of these receptors is a woman aged 70-85 years in good health and CMV-seropositive. Both conserved end residues are part of each CDR3.

>19|TRBV4-1
CASSQDNVGVISGANVLTF
>16|TRBV30
CAWSVRGRATNEKLFF
>15|TRBV5-1
CASSLGGRGADTQYF
>11|TRBV25-1
CASSDTGGYTF
>17|TRBV7-2
CASSPQGARFGKNIQYF
>14|TRBV27
CASSRDRGVEKLFF
>15|TRBV11-2
CASSLDRGGQETQYF
>13|TRBV6-4
CASSRESNQPQHF
>13|TRBV7-9
CASSLSNGGELFF
>16|TRBV19
CASSGTSGRATGELFF
>14|TRBV5-4
CASSLVGLNEKLFF
>12|TRBV12-5
CASGVDTYEQYF
>12|TRBV29-1
CSARQSSYEQYF
>13|TRBV7-9
CASSRQGQVGYTF
>12|TRBV15
CATSPGLYEQYF
>15|TRBV19
CASSIGQGAGNTIYF
>13|TRBV28
CASSLRVNEKLFF
>12|TRBV11-2
CASSLDDRGSSF
>16|TRBV5-4
CASTLLSGSGANVLTF
>15|TRBV6-5
CASSPTPGSPGGYTF
>15|TRBV18
CASSRGQGPGNEQYF
>15|TRBV19
CASSIGGSSADTQYF
>14|TRBV6-5
CASRRRQGASGAFF
>15|TRBV6-6
CASSHIGTGIDGYTF
>16|TRBV12-5
CASGLAASPVADTQYF
>13|TRBV4-1
CASSQDRGTEAFF
>16|TRBV30
CAWSVSRGTSIYEQYF
>15|TRBV11-3
CASSSRGAFTDTQYF
>14|TRBV18
CASSPQGSGNTIYF
>16|TRBV30
CAWSALGAARNYGYTF
>15|TRBV6-5
CASSVGTARYQPQHF
>15|TRBV28
CASRMTSGRLNEQYF
>15|TRBV5-1
CASRRQTGLQETQYF
>17|TRBV4-1
CASSQDPAGAKYNEQFF
>16|TRBV5-6
CASSQGLAGATYEQYF
>17|TRBV25-1
CASSEFMRAPKADTQYF
>16|TRBV4-1
CASSPIFKGRPHEQFF
>14|TRBV4-3
CASSRGTLTGEQYF
>15|TRBV29-1
CSVVGGSPPNYGYTF